One sample yielded the 14 T cell receptor beta chains listed below, sequenced in a study of shared clonotypes between healthy human individuals. The table came from immunoSEQ multiplex PCR; TCRdb's copy has only in-frame clones and leaves some out. The repertoire includes about 2.4 million clones, approximately 90% of them detected once, and roughly 0.15% sits in the top ten. The specimen was naive CD4+ T cells sorted from blood. Subset: CD45RA+ positively selected. The receptors originated from a young man in good health.

This sequence joins TRBV4-1 and TRBJ2-5, with TRBD1 as a possible D gene (6 bases). CDR1 and CDR2 (germline): MGHRA, YSYEKL. The CDR3 has 14 amino acids. Trimming pared 4 bases from V and 5 bases from J, leaving 14 bases between. The CDR3 reads CASSRNLRGETQYF. In DNA form, the CDR3 reads TGCGCCAGCAGCCGCAACCTTAGGGGGGAGACCCAGTACTTC.

The chain combines TRBV9 with TRBJ2-5; D may be TRBD2 (6 bases). CDR1 and CDR2 (germline): SGDLS, YYNGEE. Deletions cut 1 base from V and 4 bases from J, with 11 bases between. The CDR3 is 14 amino acids. The CDR3 spells CASSVNAGRETQYF. CDR3 DNA sequence: TGTGCCAGCAGCGTAAACGCGGGGAGAGAGACCCAGTACTTC. Full variable domain (outside the CDR3, taken from reference TRBV9 and TRBJ2-5): DSGVTQTPKHLITATGQRVTLRCSPRSGDLSVYWYQQSLDQGLQFLIQYYNGEERAKGNILERFSAQQFPDLHSELNLSSLELGDSALYFCASSVNAGRETQYFGPGTRLLVL.

This rearrangement joins TRBV6-4 to TRBJ2-1; 12 nucleotides line up with TRBD2. The CDR3 runs to 14 residues. Germline assignment: CDR1 MRHNA and CDR2 SNTAGT. J gave up 8 bases and V 4 bases, and 3 bases lay outside the gene matches. Written as DNA, the CDR3 is TGTGCCAGCAGTGCTAGCGGGGGGGCCTATGAGCAGTTCTTC. This sequence encodes CASSASGGAYEQFF.

The chain joins TRBV9 to TRBJ2-1; 11 nucleotides align to TRBD2. The CDR3 loop spans 15 amino acids. From germline, CDR1 is SGDLS and CDR2 YYNGEE. With 0 bases clipped from V and 6 bases from J, the junction kept 2 bases outside the gene matches. The CDR3 is CASSVVAGGGNEQFF. CDR3 DNA: TGTGCCAGCAGCGTAGTAGCGGGAGGGGGCAATGAGCAGTTCTTC.

The chain joins TRBV6-6 to TRBJ1-2, with D perhaps matching TRBD1 (5 bases). Germline values: CDR1 MNHNY, CDR2 SVGAGI (reference sequence). V lost 4 bases, J lost 6 bases, and 12 bases lay in between. The CDR3 spans 13 residues. The CDR3 nucleotides read TGTGCCAGCAGTTGGGGCAGGGAGGATGGCTACACCTTC. Its translation: CASSWGREDGYTF.

The chain is built from TRBV5-1 and TRBJ2-7; 10 bases match TRBD1. Germline V gene lookup returns CDR1 SGHRS and CDR2 YFSETQ. CDR3 length: 15 amino acids. Germline trimming cut 4 bases from V and 5 bases from J; bases unmatched to any gene: 9. The CDR3 sequence is CASSSGTGVVHEQYF. The CDR3, as DNA: TGCGCCAGCAGCAGCGGGACAGGGGTGGTCCACGAGCAGTACTTC.

The rearrangement uses TRBV2 and TRBJ2-7; D may be TRBD1 (6 bases). The CDR3 extends over 15 amino acids. V dropped 6 bases and J dropped 3 bases, with 18 bases sitting between them. Per the germline V gene, CDR1 is SNHLY and CDR2 is FYNNEI. The CDR3: CASSPEGTPIYEQYF. The CDR3 DNA follows: TGTGCCAGCAGCCCTGAAGGGACACCCATCTACGAGCAGTACTTC.

This clone was recorded only once. The rearrangement links TRBV9 to TRBJ1-6; D is undetermined. CDR1 and CDR2 from the germline V gene are SGDLS and YYNGEE. Trimming cost V 4 bases and J 13 bases, with 24 bases left between them. This CDR3 comprises 16 residues. CDR3 protein: CASSPTPFLSGRPLHF. The CDR3 region has the DNA TGTGCCAGCAGCCCAACCCCTTTCTTGAGTGGCAGGCCCCTCCACTTT. Filled out from reference TRBV9 and TRBJ1-6, the complete variable domain reads DSGVTQTPKHLITATGQRVTLRCSPRSGDLSVYWYQQSLDQGLQFLIQYYNGEERAKGNILERFSAQQFPDLHSELNLSSLELGDSALYFCASSPTPFLSGRPLHFGNGTRLTVT.

The J gene is TRBJ2-3, the V gene TRBV5-4; the match to TRBD2 covers 15 bases. Germline trimming cut 4 bases from V and 4 bases from J; bases unmatched to any gene: 10. The CDR3 sequence is 18 residues long. The germline gives CDR1 SGHNT, CDR2 YYREEE (reference sequence). CDR3 in amino acids: CASSLPGLAGGRADTQYF. The CDR3 DNA follows: TGTGCCAGCAGCCTGCCGGGACTAGCGGGAGGAAGGGCAGATACGCAGTATTTT. Together with reference TRBV5-4 and TRBJ2-3, the CDR3 gives the full variable domain: ETGVTQSPTHLIKTRGQQVTLRCSSQSGHNTVSWYQQALGQGPQFIFQYYREEENGRGNFPPRFSGLQFPNYSSELNVNALELDDSALYLCASSLPGLAGGRADTQYFGPGTRLTVL.

This chain uses TRBV18 with TRBJ2-7, with 10 bases that match TRBD1. The V and J ends lost 3 bases and 5 bases, in that order; junction bases with no gene match: 13. Looked up from germline, CDR1 is KGHSH and CDR2 is LQKENI. CDR3 length: 17 amino acids. The CDR3 region is CASSPSTGTGDRNEQYF. In DNA form, the CDR3 reads TGTGCCAGCTCACCGTCTACCGGGACAGGGGACAGGAACGAGCAGTACTTC.

J is TRBJ2-3 and V is TRBV18, with 8 bases aligning to TRBD2. The CDR3 is made up of 17 amino acids. The germline gives CDR1 KGHSH, CDR2 LQKENI. V was pared by 0 bases and J by 4 bases, with 9 bases of the junction left unmatched. CDR3 in amino acids: CASSPPPGGPVADTQYF. DNA of the CDR3: TGTGCCAGCTCACCACCCCCGGGGGGGCCGGTCGCAGATACGCAGTATTTT.

In the case of this clone: This sample also contains other DNA sequences that code for the same CDR3. This CDR3 reads CASSLGGSQETQYF. CDR3 DNA sequence: TGTGCCAGCAGCTTGGGCGGGAGCCAAGAGACCCAGTACTTC. This rearrangement joins TRBV11-2 to TRBJ2-5, with TRBD2 identical over 7 bases. The CDR3 has 14 amino acids. Germline V gene data show CDR1 as SGHAT and CDR2 as FQNNGV. V was clipped by 3 bases and J by 1 base; unmatched bases: 2.

V usage is TRBV5-1 and J usage is TRBJ2-7, with TRBD2 matching 8 bases. The length of the CDR3 is 17 residues. After removal of 4 bases from V and 5 bases from J, the junction contained 17 bases not matched to a gene. CDR1 and CDR2 from the germline V gene are SGHRS and YFSETQ. The CDR3 nucleotides are TGCGCCAGCAGCAGAGGACTAGCCGAATCTCTCGTGGACGAGCAGTACTTC. Its protein product is CASSRGLAESLVDEQYF.

The rearrangement links TRBV13 to TRBJ1-2; 9 positions match TRBD1. The CDR3 is made up of 14 amino acids. Germline V CDR1 and CDR2: PRHDT, FYEKMQ (reference sequence). J gave up 4 bases and V 5 bases, and 5 bases lay outside the gene matches. The chain's CDR3 is CASSPGQGTYGYTF. CDR3 coding DNA: TGTGCCAGCAGCCCGGGACAGGGAACCTATGGCTACACCTTC.